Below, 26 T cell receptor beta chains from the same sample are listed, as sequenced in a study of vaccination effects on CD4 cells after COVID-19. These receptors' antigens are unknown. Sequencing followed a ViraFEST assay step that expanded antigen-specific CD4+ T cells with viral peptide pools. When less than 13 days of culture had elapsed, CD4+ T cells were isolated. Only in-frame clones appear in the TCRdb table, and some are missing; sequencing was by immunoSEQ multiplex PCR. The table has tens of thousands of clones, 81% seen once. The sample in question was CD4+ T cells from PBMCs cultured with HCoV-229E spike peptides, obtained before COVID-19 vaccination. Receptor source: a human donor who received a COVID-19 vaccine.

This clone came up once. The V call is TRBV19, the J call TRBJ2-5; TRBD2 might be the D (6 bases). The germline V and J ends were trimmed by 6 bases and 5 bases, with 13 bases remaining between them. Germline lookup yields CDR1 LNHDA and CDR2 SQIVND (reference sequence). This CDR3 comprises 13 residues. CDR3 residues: CASRVGGRETQYF. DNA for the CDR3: TGTGCCAGTAGGGTGGGGGGACGCGAGACCCAGTACTTC.

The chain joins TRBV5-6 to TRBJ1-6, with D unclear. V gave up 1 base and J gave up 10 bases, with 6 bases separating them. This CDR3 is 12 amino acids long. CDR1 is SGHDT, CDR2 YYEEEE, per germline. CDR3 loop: CASSLSESPLHF. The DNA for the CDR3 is TGTGCCAGCAGCTTGTCAGAATCACCCCTCCACTTT. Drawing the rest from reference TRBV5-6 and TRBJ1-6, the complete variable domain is DAGVTQSPTHLIKTRGQQVTLRCSPKSGHDTVSWYQQALGQGPQFIFQYYEEEERQRGNFPDRFSGHQFPNYSSELNVNALLLGDSALYLCASSLSESPLHFGNGTRLTVT.

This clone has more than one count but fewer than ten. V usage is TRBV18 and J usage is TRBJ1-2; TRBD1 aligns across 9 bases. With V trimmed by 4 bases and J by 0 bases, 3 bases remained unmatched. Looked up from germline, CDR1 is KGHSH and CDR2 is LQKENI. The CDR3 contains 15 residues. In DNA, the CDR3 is TGTGCCAGCTCACTGGACAGGGGATCTAACTATGGCTACACCTTC. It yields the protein CASSLDRGSNYGYTF.

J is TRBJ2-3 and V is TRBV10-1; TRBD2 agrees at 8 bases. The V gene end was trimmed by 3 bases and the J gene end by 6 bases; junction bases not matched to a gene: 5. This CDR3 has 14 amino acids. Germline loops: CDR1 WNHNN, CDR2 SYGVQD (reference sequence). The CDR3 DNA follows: TGCGCCAGCAGTGATCGGGGGGGCCAGGATACGCAGTATTTT. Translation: CASSDRGGQDTQYF.

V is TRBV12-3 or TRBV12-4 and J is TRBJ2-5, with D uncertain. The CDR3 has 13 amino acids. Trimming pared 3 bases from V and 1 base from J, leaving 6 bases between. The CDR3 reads CASSFSSQETQYF. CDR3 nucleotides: TGTGCCAGCAGTTTTTCGTCCCAAGAGACCCAGTACTTC.

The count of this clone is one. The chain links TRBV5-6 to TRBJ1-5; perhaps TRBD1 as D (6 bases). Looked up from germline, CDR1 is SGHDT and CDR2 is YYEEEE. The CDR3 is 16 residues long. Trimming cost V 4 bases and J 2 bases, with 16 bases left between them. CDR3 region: CASSPNTGLGNQPQHF. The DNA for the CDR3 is TGTGCCAGCAGCCCGAATACAGGGCTCGGCAATCAGCCCCAGCATTTT.

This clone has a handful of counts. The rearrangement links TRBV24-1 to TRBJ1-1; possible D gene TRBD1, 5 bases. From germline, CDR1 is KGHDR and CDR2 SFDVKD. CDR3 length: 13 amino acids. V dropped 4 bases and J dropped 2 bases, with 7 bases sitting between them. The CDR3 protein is CATSDGGNTEAFF. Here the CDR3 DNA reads TGTGCCACCAGTGACGGGGGAAACACTGAAGCTTTCTTT.

The CDR3 sequence is CASSQATLAGGTDTQYF. CDR3 bases: TGCGCCAGCAGCCAAGCAACACTAGCGGGGGGCACAGATACGCAGTATTTT. The V gene is TRBV4-1, the J gene TRBJ2-3, with 11 bases lining up with TRBD2. The J segment lost 1 base and the V segment lost 1 base, leaving 4 bases of the junction unmatched. Per the germline V gene, CDR1 is MGHRA and CDR2 is YSYEKL. The CDR3 loop spans 17 amino acids.

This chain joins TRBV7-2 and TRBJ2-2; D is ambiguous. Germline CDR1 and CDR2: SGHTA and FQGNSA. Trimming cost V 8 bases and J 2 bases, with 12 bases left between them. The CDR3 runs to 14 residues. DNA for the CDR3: TGTGCCAGCGTATCGACCGCTAACACCGGGGAGCTGTTTTTT. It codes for CASVSTANTGELFF.

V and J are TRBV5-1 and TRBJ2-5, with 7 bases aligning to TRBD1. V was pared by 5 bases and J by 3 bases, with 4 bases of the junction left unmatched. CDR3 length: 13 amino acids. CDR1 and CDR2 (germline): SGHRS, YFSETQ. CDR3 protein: CASSDRVEETQYF. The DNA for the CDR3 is TGCGCCAGCAGTGACAGGGTAGAAGAGACCCAGTACTTC.

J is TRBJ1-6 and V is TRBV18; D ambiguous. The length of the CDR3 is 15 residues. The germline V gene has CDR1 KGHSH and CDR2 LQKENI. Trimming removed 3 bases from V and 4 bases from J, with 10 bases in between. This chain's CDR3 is CASSPHKTYNSPLHF. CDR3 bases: TGTGCCAGCTCACCCCATAAGACTTATAATTCACCCCTCCACTTT.

The CDR3 sequence is CASRPGGPRETQYF. The CDR3 DNA reads as TGTGCCAGTAGACCCGGCGGGCCGAGGGAGACCCAGTACTTC. The chain uses TRBV19 and TRBJ2-5; TRBD2 is a possible D gene (5 bases). Germline lookup yields CDR1 LNHDA and CDR2 SQIVND (reference sequence). The length of the CDR3 is 14 residues. Trimming cost V 6 bases and J 5 bases, with 16 bases left between them.

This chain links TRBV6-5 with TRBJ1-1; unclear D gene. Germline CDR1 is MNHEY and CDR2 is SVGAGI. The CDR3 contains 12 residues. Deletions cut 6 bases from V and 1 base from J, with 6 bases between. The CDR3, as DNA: TGTGCCAGCAGCCGAAAGAACACTGAAGCTTTCTTT. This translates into CASSRKNTEAFF.

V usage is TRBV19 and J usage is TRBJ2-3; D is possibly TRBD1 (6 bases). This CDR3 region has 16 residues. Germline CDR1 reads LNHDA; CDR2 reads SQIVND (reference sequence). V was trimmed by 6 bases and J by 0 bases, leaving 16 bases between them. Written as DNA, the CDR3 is TGTGCCAGTAGAACACACGGACAGCCCAGCACAGATACGCAGTATTTT. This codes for CASRTHGQPSTDTQYF.

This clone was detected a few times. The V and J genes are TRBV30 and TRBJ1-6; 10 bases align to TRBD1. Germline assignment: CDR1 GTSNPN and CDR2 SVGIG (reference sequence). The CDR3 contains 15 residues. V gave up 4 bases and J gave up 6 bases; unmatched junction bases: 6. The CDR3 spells CAWTPGQGSNSPLHF. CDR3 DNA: TGTGCCTGGACCCCGGGACAGGGGAGTAATTCACCCCTCCACTTT. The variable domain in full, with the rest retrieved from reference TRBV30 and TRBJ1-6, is SQTIHQWPATLVQPVGSPLSLECTVEGTSNPNLYWYRQAAGRGLQLLFYSVGIGQISSEVPQNLSASRPQDRQFILSSKKLLLSDSGFYLCAWTPGQGSNSPLHFGNGTRLTVT.

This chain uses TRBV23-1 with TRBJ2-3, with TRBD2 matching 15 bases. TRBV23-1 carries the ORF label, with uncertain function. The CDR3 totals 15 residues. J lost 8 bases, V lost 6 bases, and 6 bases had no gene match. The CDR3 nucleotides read TGCGCCAGCAGGCGGACTAGCGGGGGGGCGGTTACGCAGTATTTT. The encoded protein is CASRRTSGGAVTQYF.

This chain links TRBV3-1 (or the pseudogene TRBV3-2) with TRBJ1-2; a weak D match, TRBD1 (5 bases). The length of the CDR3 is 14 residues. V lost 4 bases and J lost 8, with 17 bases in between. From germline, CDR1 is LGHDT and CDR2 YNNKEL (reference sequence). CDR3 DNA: TGTGCCAGCAGCCCTCGAGTTAGGGGCGGAGGCTACACCTTC. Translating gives CASSPRVRGGGYTF.

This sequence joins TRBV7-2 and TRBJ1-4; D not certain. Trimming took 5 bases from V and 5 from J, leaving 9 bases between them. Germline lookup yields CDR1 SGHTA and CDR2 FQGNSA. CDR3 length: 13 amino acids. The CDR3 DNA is TGTGCCAGCAGCAGGACTGAGAATGAAAAACTGTTTTTT. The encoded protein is CASSRTENEKLFF. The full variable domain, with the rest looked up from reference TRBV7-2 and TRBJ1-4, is GAGVSQSPSNKVTEKGKDVELRCDPISGHTALYWYRQSLGQGLEFLIYFQGNSAPDKSGLPSDRFSAERTGGSVSTLTIQRTQQEDSAVYLCASSRTENEKLFFGSGTQLSVL.

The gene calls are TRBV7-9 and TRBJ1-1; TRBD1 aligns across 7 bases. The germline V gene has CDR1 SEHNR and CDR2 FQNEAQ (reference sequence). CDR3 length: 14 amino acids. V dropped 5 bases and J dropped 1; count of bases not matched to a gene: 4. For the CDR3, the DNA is TGTGCCAGCAGCGTCGGGGACAGGAACACTGAAGCTTTCTTT. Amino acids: CASSVGDRNTEAFF.

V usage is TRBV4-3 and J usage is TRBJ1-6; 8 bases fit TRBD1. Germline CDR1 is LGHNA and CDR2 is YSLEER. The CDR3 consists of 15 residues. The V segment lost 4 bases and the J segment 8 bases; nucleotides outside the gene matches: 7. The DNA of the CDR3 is TGCGCCAGCAGCCGCTCCGGACAGGGAGATTCACCCCTCCACTTT. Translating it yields CASSRSGQGDSPLHF.

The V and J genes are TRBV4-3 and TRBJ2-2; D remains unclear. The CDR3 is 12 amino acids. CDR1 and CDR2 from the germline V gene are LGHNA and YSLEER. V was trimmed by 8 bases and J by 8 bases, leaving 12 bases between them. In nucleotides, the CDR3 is TGCGCCAGCGGGCCTCTTGCGGGGGAGCTGTTTTTT. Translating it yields CASGPLAGELFF.

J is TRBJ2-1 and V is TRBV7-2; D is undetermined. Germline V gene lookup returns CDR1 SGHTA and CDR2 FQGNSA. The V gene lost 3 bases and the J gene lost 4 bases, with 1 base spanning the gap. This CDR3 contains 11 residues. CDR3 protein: CASSFYNEQFF. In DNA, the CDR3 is TGTGCCAGCAGCTTTTACAATGAGCAGTTCTTC. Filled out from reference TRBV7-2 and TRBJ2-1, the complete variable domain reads GAGVSQSPSNKVTEKGKDVELRCDPISGHTALYWYRQSLGQGLEFLIYFQGNSAPDKSGLPSDRFSAERTGGSVSTLTIQRTQQEDSAVYLCASSFYNEQFFGPGTRLTVL.

The CDR3 coding sequence is TGTGCCTGGAGGGATTTGGACAGGGATAACTATGGCTACACCTTC. It translates to CAWRDLDRDNYGYTF. The chain uses TRBV30 and TRBJ1-2; 8 positions agree with TRBD1. The CDR3 has 15 residues. V gave up 3 bases and J gave up 1 base; unmatched junction bases: 7. Germline assignment: CDR1 GTSNPN and CDR2 SVGIG (reference sequence).

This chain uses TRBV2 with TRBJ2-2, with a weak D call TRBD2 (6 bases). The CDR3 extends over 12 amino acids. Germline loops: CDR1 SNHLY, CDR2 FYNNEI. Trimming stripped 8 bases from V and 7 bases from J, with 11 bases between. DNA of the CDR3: TGTGCCAGCGGGGGGAGAGGCGGGGAGCTGTTTTTT. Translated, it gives CASGGRGGELFF.

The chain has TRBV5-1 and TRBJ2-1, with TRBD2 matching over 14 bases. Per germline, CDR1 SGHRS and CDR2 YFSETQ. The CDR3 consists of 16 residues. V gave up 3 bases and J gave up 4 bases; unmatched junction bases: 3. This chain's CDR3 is CASSWTSGGSYNEQFF. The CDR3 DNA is TGCGCCAGCAGCTGGACTAGCGGGGGGTCATACAATGAGCAGTTCTTC.

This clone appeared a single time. Written as DNA, the CDR3 is TGTGCCAGCAGTGAATTCAACGGGGCCTACGAGCAGTACGTC. This codes for CASSEFNGAYEQYV. This chain links TRBV6-1 with TRBJ2-7; weak D call: TRBD2 (5 bases). From germline, CDR1 is MNHNS and CDR2 SASEGT. V lost 2 bases and J lost 2, with 10 bases in between. The CDR3 covers 14 residues.